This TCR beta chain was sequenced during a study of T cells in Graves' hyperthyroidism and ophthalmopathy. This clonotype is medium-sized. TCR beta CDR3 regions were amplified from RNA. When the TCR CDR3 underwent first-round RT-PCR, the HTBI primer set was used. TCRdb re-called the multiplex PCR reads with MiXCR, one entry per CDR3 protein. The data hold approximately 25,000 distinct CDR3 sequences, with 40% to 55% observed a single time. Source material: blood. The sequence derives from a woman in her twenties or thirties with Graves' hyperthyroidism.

This CDR3 reads CSARGVGQREFF. The DNA for the CDR3 is TGCAGTGCTAGAGGGGTTGGCCAACGAGAGTTCTTC. The gene calls are TRBV20-1 and TRBJ2-1, with D unclear. CDR1 DFQATT and CDR2 SNEGSKA come from the germline V gene (reference sequence). V was clipped by 1 base and J by 14 bases, with 15 bases between them. There are 12 residues in the CDR3.